These 2 T cell receptor beta chains were sequenced from one sample in a study of graft-versus-host responses after intestinal transplantation. Intraepithelial and lamina propria lymphocytes were isolated from graft specimens. The method was immunoSEQ multiplex PCR; TCRdb's version includes in-frame clones alone and lacks a portion of them. The table shows about 5,200 clones, with around 70% occurring only once. This sample comprised ileum tissue, obtained less than 270 days after intestinal transplant. The receptors stem from a human patient who received an intestinal transplant, so some T cells may come from the graft donor.

V usage is TRBV28 and J usage is TRBJ2-5; the D gene is possibly TRBD1 (6 bases). The V and J ends lost 4 bases and 5 bases respectively, with 14 bases between them. The germline V gene has CDR1 MDHEN and CDR2 SYDVKM. This CDR3 contains 14 residues. The CDR3 sequence is CASSYRFGGETQYF. The CDR3 region has the DNA TGTGCCAGCAGTTACCGGTTTGGGGGCGAGACCCAGTACTTC. The full variable domain, its missing parts supplied by reference TRBV28 and TRBJ2-5, is DVKVTQSSRYLVKRTGEKVFLECVQDMDHENMFWYRQDPGLGLRLIYFSYDVKMKEKGDIPEGYSVSREKKERFSLILESASTNQTSMYLCASSYRFGGETQYFGPGTRLLVL.

This clone has more than one count but fewer than ten. The genes are TRBV6-5 and TRBJ2-7; 13 bases align to TRBD2. The CDR3 spans 15 residues. The germline V gene encodes CDR1 MNHEY and CDR2 SVGAGI. J gave up 2 bases and V 6 bases, and 4 bases lay outside the gene matches. This CDR3 is CASSLTSGGAYEQYF. CDR3 DNA: TGTGCCAGCAGCTTAACTAGCGGGGGGGCCTACGAGCAGTACTTC.